This TCR beta chain was captured by sequencing in a study of blood T cells in healthy people across ages. The study recruited healthy Caucasian donors from Russia who were aged about 6 to 90. The authors ran a second PCR of about 6 to 11 cycles using a sample-barcoded 5' primer and a J-beta primer mix. TCRdb processed the 5' RACE reads anew with MiXCR; each CDR3 protein has one entry. The sample lists about 2 million distinct CDR3 sequences, around 48% occurring once. From germline, CDR1 is LGHNA and CDR2 YSLEER. The V gene end was trimmed by 3 bases and the J gene end by 10 bases; junction bases not matched to a gene: 18. The CDR3 has 18 residues.

The sample comprised blood. This rearrangement joins TRBV4-3 to TRBJ1-6; 7 bases fit TRBD1. The receptor's source is a woman between 40 and 55 years old in good health. CDR3 in DNA: TGCGCCAGCAGCCAGGGAGTCCAAAGGGGGACAGCGGCCTCACCCCTCCACTTT. It codes for CASSQGVQRGTAASPLHF.